One and the same sample provided the 7 T cell receptor beta chains below, sequenced in a study of T cell changes during pregnancy in multiple sclerosis. Here immunoSEQ multiplex PCR was the method, and the copy in TCRdb shows in-frame clones only, minus some. The sample carries 10,000 to 13,000 clones, around nine tenths recorded once. Sequenced material: CD8+ T cells from peripheral blood mononuclear cells, taken in the first trimester of pregnancy. Receptors were obtained from a female donor in good health, enrolled as a control in a pregnancy study.

The chain uses TRBV4-2 and TRBJ2-5, with 10 bases that match TRBD2. The germline V gene encodes CDR1 LGHNA and CDR2 YNFKEQ. Trimming removed 0 bases from V and 2 bases from J; junction bases left unmatched: 3. The CDR3 loop spans 16 amino acids. This chain's CDR3 is CASSQDPAGGQETQYF. CDR3 nucleotide sequence: TGTGCCAGCAGCCAAGATCCAGCGGGGGGGCAAGAGACCCAGTACTTC.

The chain is built from TRBV7-2 and TRBJ2-7, with TRBD1 as a possible D gene (6 bases). In germline, CDR1 is SGHTA, CDR2 FQGNSA. The CDR3 covers 14 residues. The V end was cut by 2 bases, the J end by 2 bases, with 10 bases between. CDR3 nucleotide sequence: TGTGCCAGCAGCTTAAACAGGGAGCCCTACGAGCAGTACTTC. Protein sequence: CASSLNREPYEQYF.

The V call is TRBV13, the J call TRBJ1-5; D is uncertain. The CDR3 length is 14 residues. Trimming shortened V by 5 bases and J by 7 bases, and 15 bases separated the two germline ends. Germline-derived CDR1 and CDR2 are PRHDT and FYEKMQ (reference sequence). The CDR3 bases are TGTGCCAGCAGCCTGACGGGGAGAATACAGCCCCAGCATTTT. Translation: CASSLTGRIQPQHF. The full variable domain, completed using reference TRBV13 and TRBJ1-5, is AAGVIQSPRHLIKEKRETATLKCYPIPRHDTVYWYQQGPGQDPQFLISFYEKMQSDKGSIPDRFSAQQFSDYHSELNMSSLELGDSALYFCASSLTGRIQPQHFGDGTRLSIL.

The chain employs TRBV9 and TRBJ1-2; no clear D. The CDR3 is made up of 12 amino acids. V was clipped by 3 bases and J by 3 bases, with 6 bases between them. Germline loops: CDR1 SGDLS, CDR2 YYNGEE. For the CDR3, the DNA is TGTGCCAGCAGCGGGGGAGACTATGGCTACACCTTC. It encodes CASSGGDYGYTF.

The chain has TRBV11-3 and TRBJ1-1; TRBD1 agrees at 8 bases. Germline V lookup: CDR1 SGHNT, CDR2 YENEEA. CDR3 length equals 13 residues. With V trimmed by 5 bases and J by 6 bases, 5 bases remained unmatched. CDR3 sequence reads: CASSRDRLPEAFF. CDR3 nucleotides: TGTGCCAGCAGCCGGGACAGGCTTCCTGAAGCTTTCTTT.

This chain connects TRBV6-4 to TRBJ1-6, with a possible D match to TRBD1 (5 bases). Germline CDR1 reads MRHNA; CDR2 reads SNTAGT. CDR3 length: 14 amino acids. Trimming stripped 3 bases from V and 5 bases from J, with 8 bases between. The CDR3 region has the DNA TGTGCCAGCAGTGAAGGGGTGGATAATTCACCCCTCCACTTT. It codes for CASSEGVDNSPLHF.

The chain is built from TRBV30 and TRBJ2-1; D possibly corresponds to TRBD2 (5 bases). The length of the CDR3 is 11 residues. V lost 5 bases to trimming and J lost 14 bases, with 16 bases between them. The germline V gene has CDR1 GTSNPN and CDR2 SVGIG (reference sequence). CDR3 in DNA: TGTGCCTGGTACCCCGGGAACCCGAAGTTCTTC. It encodes CAWYPGNPKFF.